This T cell receptor (beta chain) was found in a study of early T cells in non-severe SARS-CoV-2 infection. Study background: The chains were unpaired, and the sequenced material was bulk RNA from unsorted whole blood.

This clonotype was found a few times. The TCR library protocol was used to attach unique molecular identifiers. These identifiers were attached to individual cDNA molecules. Using its own MiXCR run on the 5' RACE reads, TCRdb lists one record per CDR3 protein. The profile shows 100,000 to 150,000 distinct CDR3 sequences, about 15% of them singletons. CDR1 is LGHNA and CDR2 is YNFKEQ in the germline V gene. The CDR3 spans 17 residues. V was cut by 0 bases and J by 5 bases, with 19 bases left in between. J is TRBJ1-2 and V is TRBV4-2; D possibly corresponds to TRBD1 (6 bases). Sequencing used whole blood. The TCR sequence derives from an adult who was a healthcare worker with PCR-confirmed SARS-CoV-2 infection or an uninfected control (not recorded which). CDR3 region: CASSQERGPFKGYGYTF. The CDR3 nucleotides are TGTGCCAGCAGCCAAGAGCGGGGGCCCTTTAAAGGGTATGGCTACACCTTC.